One sample yielded the 11 T cell receptor beta chains listed below, sequenced in a study of T cell changes during pregnancy in multiple sclerosis. Profiling relied on immunoSEQ multiplex PCR, and the TCRdb table lists in-frame clones only, not all of them. The sample includes under 50,000 clones, around 90% of them seen just once. The specimen was CD4+ T cells from peripheral blood mononuclear cells, collected in the first trimester of pregnancy. These receptors all stem from a female donor with multiple sclerosis, enrolled in a pregnancy study.

This sequence joins TRBV28 and TRBJ1-1; 12 nucleotides agree with TRBD1. V was pared by 1 base and J by 1 base, with 4 bases of the junction left unmatched. CDR1 is MDHEN, CDR2 SYDVKM, per germline. This CDR3 is 17 amino acids long. The CDR3 DNA sequence: TGTGCCAGCAGTTTATCGGGACAGGGGGCCGGGAACACTGAAGCTTTCTTT. Protein: CASSLSGQGAGNTEAFF. The full variable domain, its missing parts supplied by reference TRBV28 and TRBJ1-1, is DVKVTQSSRYLVKRTGEKVFLECVQDMDHENMFWYRQDPGLGLRLIYFSYDVKMKEKGDIPEGYSVSREKKERFSLILESASTNQTSMYLCASSLSGQGAGNTEAFFGQGTRLTVV.

On this clone itself: Within the sample, other DNA sequences also encode this same CDR3. The rearrangement links TRBV5-1 to TRBJ2-5, with unresolved D. Germline V gene data show CDR1 as SGHRS and CDR2 as YFSETQ. CDR3 length: 11 amino acids. Between the trimmed V and J ends, which lost 2 bases and 3 bases, there was a span of 2 bases. DNA of the CDR3: TGCGCCAGCAGCTTTAAAGAGACCCAGTACTTC. Amino acids: CASSFKETQYF.

This chain links TRBV6-6 with TRBJ1-5, with 9 bases identical to TRBD1. The CDR3 covers 15 residues. Germline V lookup: CDR1 MNHNY, CDR2 SVGAGI (reference sequence). The V and J ends lost 6 bases and 3 bases, in that order; junction bases with no gene match: 6. DNA for the CDR3: TGTGCCAGCAGCCAGGGACAGGGATACAATCAGCCCCAGCATTTT. Translated, it gives CASSQGQGYNQPQHF.

The V and J genes are TRBV5-4 and TRBJ1-1; 7 nucleotides align to TRBD1. This CDR3 is built from 13 residues. Unmatched junction bases numbered 4, after V lost 2 bases and J lost 6 bases. Germline assignment: CDR1 SGHNT and CDR2 YYREEE (reference sequence). The CDR3 bases are TGTGCCAGCAGCTTAGGGGGCGCCGCTGAAGCTTTCTTT. The encoded protein is CASSLGGAAEAFF.

This clone showed up just a few times. The rearrangement joins TRBV6-6 to TRBJ1-2, with D possibly matching TRBD1 (6 bases). CDR1 and CDR2 from the germline V gene are MNHNY and SVGAGI (reference sequence). This CDR3 has 16 residues. Trimming shortened V by 6 bases and J by 0 bases, and 17 bases separated the two germline ends. The CDR3 protein is CASRSGTTSSNYGYTF. The CDR3 region has the DNA TGTGCCAGCAGGTCCGGGACAACCTCATCTAACTATGGCTACACCTTC.

The chain combines TRBV28 with TRBJ2-7; 14 nucleotides match TRBD2. With V trimmed by 1 base and J by 5 bases, 7 bases remained unmatched. Germline assignment: CDR1 MDHEN and CDR2 SYDVKM. The CDR3 sequence is 17 residues long. The chain's CDR3 is CASSLSWTSGRTNEQYF. As DNA, the CDR3 is TGTGCCAGCAGTTTATCCTGGACTAGCGGGAGGACGAACGAGCAGTACTTC.

The chain joins TRBV7-2 to TRBJ2-5; unclear D gene. With 5 bases removed from V and 2 bases from J, the gap between germline ends came to 6 bases. This CDR3 spans 12 amino acids. Germline CDR1 reads SGHTA; CDR2 reads FQGNSA. The CDR3 region is CASSPQQETQYF. The DNA for the CDR3 is TGTGCCAGCAGCCCACAGCAAGAGACCCAGTACTTC.

The V call is TRBV15, the J call TRBJ2-1; 14 positions match TRBD2. Germline V lookup: CDR1 LNHNV, CDR2 YYDKDF (reference sequence). CDR3 size: 20 residues. With V trimmed by 0 bases and J by 1 base, 8 bases remained unmatched. The DNA of the CDR3 is TGTGCCACCAGCAGAGATCGTGGGACTAGCGGGAGAGGTTCCTACAATGAGCAGTTCTTC. Encoded protein: CATSRDRGTSGRGSYNEQFF.

This chain uses TRBV28 with TRBJ2-1, with 9 bases lining up with TRBD2. The CDR3 sequence is 14 residues long. Losses at the gene ends were 7 bases for V and 8 bases for J; bases not matched to a gene: 9. CDR1 and CDR2 from the germline V gene are MDHEN and SYDVKM. The CDR3 region is CASKLAGDFHEQFF. CDR3 nucleotides: TGTGCCAGCAAACTAGCGGGCGACTTTCATGAGCAGTTCTTC.

The table lists this clone with a count of one. The chain is built from TRBV27 and TRBJ2-5; TRBD2 matches 9 bases. Germline values: CDR1 MNHEY, CDR2 SMNVEV (reference sequence). Trimming took 6 bases from V and 3 from J; bases not matched to a gene: 2. The CDR3 loop spans 13 amino acids. The CDR3 DNA is TGTGCCAGCAGGGCTAGCGGGGAAGAGACCCAGTACTTC. Protein: CASRASGEETQYF.

This chain's CDR3 is CASSYRDRVRNEQFF. In DNA, the CDR3 is TGTGCCAGCAGTTACCGGGACAGGGTACGCAATGAGCAGTTCTTC. This chain connects TRBV6-6 to TRBJ2-1, with 9 bases that match TRBD1. The V segment lost 2 bases and the J segment 6 bases; nucleotides outside the gene matches: 5. This CDR3 has 15 amino acids. From germline, CDR1 is MNHNY and CDR2 SVGAGI (reference sequence).